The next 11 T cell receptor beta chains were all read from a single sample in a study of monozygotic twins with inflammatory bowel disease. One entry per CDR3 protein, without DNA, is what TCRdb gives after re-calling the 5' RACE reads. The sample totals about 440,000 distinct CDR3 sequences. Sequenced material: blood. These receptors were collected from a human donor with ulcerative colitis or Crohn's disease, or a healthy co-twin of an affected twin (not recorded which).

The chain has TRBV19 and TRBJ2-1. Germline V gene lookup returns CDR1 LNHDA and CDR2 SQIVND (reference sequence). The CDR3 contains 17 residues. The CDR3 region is CASSQTSGRNSYNEQFF.

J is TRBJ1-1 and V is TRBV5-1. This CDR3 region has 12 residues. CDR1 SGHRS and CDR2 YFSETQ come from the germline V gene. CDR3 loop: CASSTDNTEAFF.

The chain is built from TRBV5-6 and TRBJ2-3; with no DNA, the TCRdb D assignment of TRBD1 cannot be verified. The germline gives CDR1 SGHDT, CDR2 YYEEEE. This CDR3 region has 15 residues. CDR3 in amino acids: CASTFGTGRTDTQYF.

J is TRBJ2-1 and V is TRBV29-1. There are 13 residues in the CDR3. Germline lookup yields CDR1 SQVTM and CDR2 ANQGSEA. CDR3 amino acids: CSVTDYSYNEQFF.

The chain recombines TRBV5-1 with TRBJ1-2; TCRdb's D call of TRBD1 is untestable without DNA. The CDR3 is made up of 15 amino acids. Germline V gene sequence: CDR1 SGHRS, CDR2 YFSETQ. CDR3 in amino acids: CASSFEGDRNYGYTF.

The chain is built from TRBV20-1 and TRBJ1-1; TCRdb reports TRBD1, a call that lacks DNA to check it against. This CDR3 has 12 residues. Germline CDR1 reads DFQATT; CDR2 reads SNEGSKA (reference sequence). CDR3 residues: CSARGTASEAFF.

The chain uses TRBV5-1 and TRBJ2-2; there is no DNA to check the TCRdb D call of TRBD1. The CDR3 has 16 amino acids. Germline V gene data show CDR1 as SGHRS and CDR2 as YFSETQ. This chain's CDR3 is CASSLGQGSSTGELFF.

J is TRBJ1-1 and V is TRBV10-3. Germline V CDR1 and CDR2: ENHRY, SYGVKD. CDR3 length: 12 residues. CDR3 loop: CAISTVDTEAFF.

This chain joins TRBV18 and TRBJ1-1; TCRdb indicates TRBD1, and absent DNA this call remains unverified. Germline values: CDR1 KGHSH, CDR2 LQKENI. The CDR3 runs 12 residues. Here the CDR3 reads CASSDGGTEAFF.

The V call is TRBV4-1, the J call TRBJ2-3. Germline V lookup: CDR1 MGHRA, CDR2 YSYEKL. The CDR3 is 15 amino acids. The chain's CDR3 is CASSFSGRFTDTQYF.

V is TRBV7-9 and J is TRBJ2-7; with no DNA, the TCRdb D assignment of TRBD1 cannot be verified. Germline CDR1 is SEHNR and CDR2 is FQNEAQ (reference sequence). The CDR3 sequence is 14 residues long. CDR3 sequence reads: CASSYQGQGYEQYF. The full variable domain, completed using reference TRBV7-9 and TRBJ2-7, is DTGVSQNPRHKITKRGQNVTFRCDPISEHNRLYWYRQTLGQGPEFLTYFQNEAQLEKSRLLSDRFSAERPKGSFSTLEIQRTEQGDSAMYLCASSYQGQGYEQYFGPGTRLTVT.